This T cell receptor beta chain was identified in a study of a mutant IDH1 vaccine in newly diagnosed glioma. Background on the study: Weeks 1, 3, 5, 7, 11, 15, 19 and 23 were when patients received their eight vaccinations. With temozolomide cycles, or 4-6 weeks after radiotherapy alone, vaccination was started.

Time point indicated: week 5, during vaccination. Mutant IDH1 20-mer peptide, at 300 ug, made up each vaccine dose, with topical imiquimod. Germline lookup yields CDR1 SGHRS and CDR2 YFSETQ. CDR3 length: 14 residues. The germline V and J ends were trimmed by 4 bases and 3 bases, with 10 bases remaining between them. Measured with immunoSEQ multiplex PCR; TCRdb has only the in-frame clones, and not every one. The data show 25,000 to 30,000 clones, 65% to 80% seen once. On this clone itself: Its antigen is unknown.

The source material was PBMCs, sampled from a glioma patient whose treatment included an IDH1 peptide vaccine. V and J are TRBV5-1 and TRBJ2-2; TRBD1 is a possible D gene (6 bases). The clonotype originates from a middle-aged man with glioma. Some clones in this sample may be carry-over from other donors' samples. The DNA of the CDR3 is TGCGCCAGCAGCCCGAGACAGGACACCGGGGAGCTGTTTTTT. Amino acid sequence: CASSPRQDTGELFF. Variable domain in full (rest from reference TRBV5-1 and TRBJ2-2): KAGVTQTPRYLIKTRGQQVTLSCSPISGHRSVSWYQQTPGQGLQFLFEYFSETQRNKGNFPGRFSGRQFSNSRSEMNVSTLELGDSALYLCASSPRQDTGELFFGEGSRLTVL.